The present entry profiles one T cell receptor (beta chain) with its context. Its antigen is still unknown. The V end was cut by 3 bases, the J end by 2 bases, with 10 bases between. From germline, CDR1 is SNHLY and CDR2 FYNNEI. The CDR3 sequence is 14 residues long. The record originates from a study of graft-versus-host responses after intestinal transplantation. Whole-study context: Each transplant was multivisceral, liver-intestinal, or isolated intestinal. The whole recipient group had anti-thymocyte globulin induction followed by tacrolimus and steroids for two to four years.

The data were produced by immunoSEQ multiplex PCR, yet TCRdb's version contains in-frame clones alone and is incomplete. The sample comprises around 95,000 clones, more than 75% of which are singletons, and 0.95% rests with the top ten. Regarding the study as a whole: GvH clones occurred in recipient marrow; some first appeared in ileum or blood. The highest levels of circulating GvH clones went along with early declines in HvG clones after transplant.

The chain combines TRBV2 with TRBJ1-2; D ambiguous. This sequence was found in a human donor who was the organ donor for an intestinal transplant. This specimen was unstimulated CD4+ T cells sorted from spleen or lymph node cells, taken before transplant. CDR3 nucleotides: TGTGCCAGCAGTGAGATAATACCAAACTATGGCTACACCTTC. This codes for CASSEIIPNYGYTF.